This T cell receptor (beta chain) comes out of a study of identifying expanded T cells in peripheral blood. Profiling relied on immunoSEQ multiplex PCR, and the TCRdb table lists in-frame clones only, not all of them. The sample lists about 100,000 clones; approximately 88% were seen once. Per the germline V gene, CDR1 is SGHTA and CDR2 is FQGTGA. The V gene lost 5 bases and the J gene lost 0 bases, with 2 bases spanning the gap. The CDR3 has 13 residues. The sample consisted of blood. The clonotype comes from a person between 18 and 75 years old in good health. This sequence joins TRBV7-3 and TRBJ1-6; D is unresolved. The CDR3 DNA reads TGTGCCAGCAGCCTCTCCTATAATTCACCCCTCCACTTT. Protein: CASSLSYNSPLHF.